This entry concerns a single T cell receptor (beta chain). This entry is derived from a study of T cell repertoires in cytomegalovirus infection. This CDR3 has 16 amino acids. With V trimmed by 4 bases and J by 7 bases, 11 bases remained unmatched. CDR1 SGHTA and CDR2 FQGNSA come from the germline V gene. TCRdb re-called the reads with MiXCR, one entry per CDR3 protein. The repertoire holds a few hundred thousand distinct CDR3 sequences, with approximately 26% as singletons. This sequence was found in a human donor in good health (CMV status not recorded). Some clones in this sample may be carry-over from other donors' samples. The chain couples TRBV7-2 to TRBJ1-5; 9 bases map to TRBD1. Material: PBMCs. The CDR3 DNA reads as TGTGCCAGCAGCTCTTCAGGGACAGGGTATAGGCAGCCCCAGCATTTT. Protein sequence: CASSSSGTGYRQPQHF.